The TCR beta chain under discussion was sequenced for a study of vaccination and CD4 T cells after COVID-19. About this clonotype itself: No antigen is known for it.

The assay that was used to sequence DNA from cultured CD4+ T cells was the Oncomine TCR Beta short-read assay. TCRdb itself ran the PCR reads through MiXCR, one entry per CDR3 protein. The sample carries over 10,000 distinct CDR3 sequences, 25% to 35% recorded once. The germline V gene encodes CDR1 SEHNR and CDR2 FQNEAQ (reference sequence). The V end was cut by 5 bases, the J end by 4 bases, with 20 bases between. The CDR3 sequence is 16 residues long. Treatment given: roughly ten-day PBMC culture with coronavirus spike peptide pools or control peptides (ViraFEST assay). The material sequenced was CD4+ T cells from blood, cultured in vitro, taken before SARS-CoV-2 vaccination. The receptor was derived from a human donor who received a COVID-19 vaccine. The chain links TRBV7-9 to TRBJ2-5; D call uncertain. The CDR3 sequence: CASSPLLGSRRETQYF. The CDR3 coding sequence is TGTGCCAGCAGCCCCCTACTGGGCAGCCGGAGAGAGACCCAGTACTTC.